The 20 T cell receptor beta chains below all came from one sample that was sequenced in a study of T cells expressing NK-cell markers. TCRdb re-called the 5' RACE reads and gives one entry per CDR3 protein, without DNA. This table holds 400,000 or so distinct CDR3 sequences. Sequences were obtained from blood T cells: a sorted CD56 or NKG2C T cell subset, CD4+ or CD8+ T cells, or bulk PBMC T cells (not recorded which). These receptors all come from a woman aged 50 to 60 in good health.

This chain links TRBV7-9 with TRBJ1-2. Germline CDR1 SEHNR, CDR2 FQNEAQ (reference sequence). The CDR3 contains 14 residues. This chain's CDR3 is CASSLSSINYGYTF.

V and J are TRBV6-6 and TRBJ1-1. This CDR3 is built from 13 residues. CDR1 MNHNY and CDR2 SVGAGI come from the germline V gene (reference sequence). CDR3: CASSYGSSTEAFF.

The chain links TRBV29-1 to TRBJ1-1. The CDR3 runs 14 residues. Germline V CDR1 and CDR2: SQVTM, ANQGSEA. The CDR3 here is CSVQTAVMNTEAFF.

The chain couples TRBV20-1 to TRBJ2-3; TCRdb returns TRBD2, unconfirmable since there is no DNA. Per germline, CDR1 DFQATT and CDR2 SNEGSKA (reference sequence). CDR3 length equals 15 residues. Here the CDR3 reads CSARSTSGSRDTQYF.

CDR3 residues: CAWSVGWMNTEAFF. The J gene is TRBJ1-1, the V gene TRBV30. This CDR3 region has 14 residues. Germline loops: CDR1 GTSNPN, CDR2 SVGIG (reference sequence).

This sequence joins TRBV10-3 and TRBJ2-3. The CDR3 consists of 15 residues. Germline V gene data show CDR1 as ENHRY and CDR2 as SYGVKD. The CDR3 here is CAISGVASGQNTQYF.

The chain combines TRBV29-1 with TRBJ2-2; TCRdb outputs TRBD2, but without DNA this stays unchecked. The germline CDR1 and CDR2 sequences are SQVTM and ANQGSEA. The CDR3 is 12 amino acids. CDR3 sequence reads: CSSRGDTGELFF.

The CDR3 loop reads CASSRLAGERQFF. V and J are TRBV5-5 and TRBJ2-1; as DNA is missing, the TRBD2 call by TCRdb cannot be tested. The CDR3 has 13 residues. Germline V gene data show CDR1 as SGHKS and CDR2 as YYEKEE (reference sequence).

This rearrangement joins TRBV6-4 to TRBJ1-6; TCRdb selects TRBD1, and the lack of DNA leaves this call unchecked. CDR3 length: 14 amino acids. In germline, CDR1 is MRHNA, CDR2 SNTAGT. This chain's CDR3 is CASSDSYRAETLHF.

The CDR3 region is CATSGTGVDGAKNIQYF. This chain joins TRBV15 and TRBJ2-4; TCRdb indicates TRBD1, and absent DNA this call remains unverified. There are 17 residues in the CDR3. CDR1 and CDR2 (germline): LNHNV, YYDKDF (reference sequence).

This chain joins TRBV6-1 and TRBJ2-3. This CDR3 region has 15 residues. From germline, CDR1 is MNHNS and CDR2 SASEGT. This chain's CDR3 is CASSASLIGTDTQYF.

The V gene is TRBV15, the J gene TRBJ2-1; TCRdb indicates TRBD2, and absent DNA this call remains unverified. This CDR3 has 15 residues. Germline CDR1 and CDR2: LNHNV and YYDKDF (reference sequence). The CDR3 reads CATSRDGAGGDWQFF.

The J gene is TRBJ2-3, the V gene TRBV6-1. The CDR3 is made up of 11 amino acids. Germline V lookup: CDR1 MNHNS, CDR2 SASEGT. CDR3: CAMATGDTQYF.

CDR3 in amino acids: CASSEPGQGGGRPQHF. V is TRBV10-2 and J is TRBJ1-5; TCRdb names TRBD1, which stays unverified in the absence of DNA. Germline V gives CDR1 WSHSY, CDR2 SAAADI. The CDR3 is 16 residues long.

This sequence joins TRBV4-1 and TRBJ2-2; TCRdb designates TRBD1, a call that cannot be tested without DNA. This CDR3 contains 17 residues. Germline values: CDR1 MGHRA, CDR2 YSYEKL. The CDR3 protein is CASSQYRGDGNTGELFF.

The gene calls are TRBV4-1 and TRBJ1-3. The germline V gene has CDR1 MGHRA and CDR2 YSYEKL. The CDR3 loop spans 17 amino acids. CDR3 amino acids: CASSQDSRGWTGNTIYF.

V usage is TRBV4-2 and J usage is TRBJ2-1; TCRdb names TRBD2, which stays unverified in the absence of DNA. CDR3 length equals 15 residues. Germline V gene data show CDR1 as LGHNA and CDR2 as YNFKEQ. CDR3: CASSPRLDLYNEQFF.

The genes are TRBV15 and TRBJ2-1; the TCRdb D gene call, TRBD1, has no DNA to confirm it. Germline V gene lookup returns CDR1 LNHNV and CDR2 YYDKDF (reference sequence). This CDR3 has 16 amino acids. CDR3 amino acids: CATSRGGVLPYNEQFF.

V gene TRBV7-2 combines with J gene TRBJ2-5; TCRdb picks TRBD2, but there is no DNA to check that call. This CDR3 spans 15 amino acids. Germline CDR1 and CDR2: SGHTA and FQGNSA. The CDR3 sequence is CASSYRTEGSQTQYF.

This chain uses TRBV12-3 or TRBV12-4 with TRBJ2-5; TCRdb picks TRBD2, but there is no DNA to check that call. The CDR3 length is 12 residues. The CDR3 protein is CASSGSRETQYF.